These 3 T cell receptor beta chains came from one sample sequenced in a study of cytomegalovirus exposure and HLA in healthy donors (dated by TCRdb to the late 2010s). Preparation of the library involved the immunoSEQ multiplex PCR assay. For the multiplex PCR, a mixture combining 60 forward primers for TCR Vbeta segments and 13 reverse primers for TCR Jbeta segments was used. Drawn from immuneACCESS, this table holds only the in-frame rearrangements with V and J called that TCRdb kept. Clones are partly lost; checked studies trace under half to an unresolved V gene and leave the rest unexplained. Recorded for this sample are around 180,000 clones; around 80% of them occurred a single time. The ten largest account for around 5.7% of the sample. Sequences were obtained from PBMCs. These receptor sequences come from a man between 35 and 55 years old in good health and CMV-seronegative.

The rearrangement joins TRBV4-3 to TRBJ2-1; D unresolved. Germline loops: CDR1 LGHNA, CDR2 YSLEER. The ends were cut back, 2 bases at V and 8 bases at J, with 10 bases in the middle. The CDR3 is 13 amino acids. The CDR3 bases are TGCGCCAGCAGCCAACGCCAGAGCGATGAGCAGTTCTTC. Its translation: CASSQRQSDEQFF.

The chain couples TRBV6-4 to TRBJ2-3, with 7 bases matching TRBD2. Trimming cost V 3 bases and J 0 bases; bases outside gene matches: 3. Germline CDR1 MRHNA, CDR2 SNTAGT. This CDR3 has 15 amino acids. As DNA, the CDR3 is TGTGCCAGCAGTGAAAGTAGCGGGAGCACAGATACGCAGTATTTT. Translated, it gives CASSESSGSTDTQYF.

This chain uses TRBV5-1 with TRBJ2-2; D perhaps matches TRBD1 (5 bases). The CDR3 has 15 residues. Trimming took 0 bases from V and 4 from J, leaving 10 bases between them. The germline gives CDR1 SGHRS, CDR2 YFSETQ. Here the CDR3 reads CASSLGTRITGELFF. The CDR3 DNA follows: TGCGCCAGCAGCTTGGGGACACGTATCACCGGGGAGCTGTTTTTT.